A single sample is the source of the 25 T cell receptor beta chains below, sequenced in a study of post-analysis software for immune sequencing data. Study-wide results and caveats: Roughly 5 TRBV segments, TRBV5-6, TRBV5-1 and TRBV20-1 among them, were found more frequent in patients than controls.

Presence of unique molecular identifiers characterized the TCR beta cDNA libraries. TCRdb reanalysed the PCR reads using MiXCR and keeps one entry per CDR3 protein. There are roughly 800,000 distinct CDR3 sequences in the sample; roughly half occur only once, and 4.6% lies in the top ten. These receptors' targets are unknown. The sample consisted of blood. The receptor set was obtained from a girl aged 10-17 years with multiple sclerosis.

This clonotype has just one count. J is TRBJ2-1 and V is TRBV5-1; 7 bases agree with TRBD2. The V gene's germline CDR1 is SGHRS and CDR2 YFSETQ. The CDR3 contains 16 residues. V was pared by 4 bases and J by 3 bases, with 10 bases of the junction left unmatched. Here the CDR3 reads CASSPVGGTIYNEQFF. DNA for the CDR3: TGCGCCAGCAGCCCGGTCGGGGGGACTATCTACAATGAGCAGTTCTTC.

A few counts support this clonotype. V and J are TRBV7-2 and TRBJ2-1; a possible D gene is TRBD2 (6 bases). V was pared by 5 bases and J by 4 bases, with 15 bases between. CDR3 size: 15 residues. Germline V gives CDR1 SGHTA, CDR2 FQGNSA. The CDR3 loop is CASSQPGLPYNEQFF. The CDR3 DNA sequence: TGTGCCAGCAGCCAACCGGGACTCCCATACAATGAGCAGTTCTTC.

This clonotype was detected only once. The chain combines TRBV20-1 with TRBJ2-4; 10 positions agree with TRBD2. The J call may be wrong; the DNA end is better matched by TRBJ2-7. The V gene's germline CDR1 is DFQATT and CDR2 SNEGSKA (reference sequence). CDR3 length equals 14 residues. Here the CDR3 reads CSARGTSGENEQYF. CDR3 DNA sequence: TGCAGTGCTAGAGGAACTAGCGGGGAAAACGAGCAGTACTTC.

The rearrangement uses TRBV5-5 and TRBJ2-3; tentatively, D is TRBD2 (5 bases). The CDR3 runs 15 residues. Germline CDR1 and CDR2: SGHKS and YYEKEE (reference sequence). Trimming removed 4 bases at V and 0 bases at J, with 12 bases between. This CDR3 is CASSGWTGSTDTQYF. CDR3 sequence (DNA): TGTGCCAGCAGCGGATGGACTGGAAGCACAGATACGCAGTATTTT.

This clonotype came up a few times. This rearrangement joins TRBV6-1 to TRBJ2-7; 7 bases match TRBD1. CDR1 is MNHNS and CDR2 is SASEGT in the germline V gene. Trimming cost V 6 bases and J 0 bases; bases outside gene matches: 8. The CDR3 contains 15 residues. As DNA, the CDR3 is TGTGCCAGCAGCCACCGGGACAGCCGCTCCTACGAGCAGTACTTC. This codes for CASSHRDSRSYEQYF.

This CDR3 reads CASSLDTGANYEQYF. CDR3 DNA: TGCGCCAGCAGCTTGGATACAGGGGCCAACTACGAGCAGTACTTC. The chain uses TRBV5-1 and TRBJ2-7, with 7 bases lining up with TRBD1. CDR3 size: 15 residues. From germline, CDR1 is SGHRS and CDR2 YFSETQ. With 0 bases clipped from V and 3 bases from J, the junction kept 6 bases outside the gene matches.

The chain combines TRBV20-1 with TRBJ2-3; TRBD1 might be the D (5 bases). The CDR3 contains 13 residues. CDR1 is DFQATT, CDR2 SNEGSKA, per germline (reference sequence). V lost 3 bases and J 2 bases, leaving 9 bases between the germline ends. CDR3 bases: TGCAGTGCTAGCTCCAGGGCCACAGATACGCAGTATTTT. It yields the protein CSASSRATDTQYF.

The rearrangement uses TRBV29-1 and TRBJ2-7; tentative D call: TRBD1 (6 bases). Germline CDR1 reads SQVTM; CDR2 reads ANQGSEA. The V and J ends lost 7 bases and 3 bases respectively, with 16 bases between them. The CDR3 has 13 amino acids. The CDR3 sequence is CSATWGRGYEQYF. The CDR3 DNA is TGCAGCGCAACATGGGGCAGGGGCTACGAGCAGTACTTC.

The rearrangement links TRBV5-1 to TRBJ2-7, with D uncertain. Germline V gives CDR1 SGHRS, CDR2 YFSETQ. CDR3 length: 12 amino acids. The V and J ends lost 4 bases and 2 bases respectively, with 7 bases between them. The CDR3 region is CASSAGPYEQYF. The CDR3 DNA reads TGCGCCAGCAGCGCCGGTCCCTACGAGCAGTACTTC.

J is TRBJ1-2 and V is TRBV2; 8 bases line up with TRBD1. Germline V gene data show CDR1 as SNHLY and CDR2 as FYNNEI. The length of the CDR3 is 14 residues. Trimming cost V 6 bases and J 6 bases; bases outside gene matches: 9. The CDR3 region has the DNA TGTGCCAGCAGACCCCGGACAGGGACCCATGGCTACACCTTC. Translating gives CASRPRTGTHGYTF. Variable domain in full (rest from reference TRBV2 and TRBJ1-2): EPEVTQTPSHQVTQMGQEVILRCVPISNHLYFYWYRQILGQKVEFLVSFYNNEISEKSEIFDDQFSVERPDGSNFTLKIRSTKLEDSAMYFCASRPRTGTHGYTFGSGTRLTVV.

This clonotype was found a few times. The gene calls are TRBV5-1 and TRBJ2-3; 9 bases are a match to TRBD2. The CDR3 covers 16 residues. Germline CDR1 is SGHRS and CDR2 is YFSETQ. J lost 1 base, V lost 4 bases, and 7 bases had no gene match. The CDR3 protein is CASSPGGGGGTDTQYF. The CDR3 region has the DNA TGCGCCAGCAGCCCTGGAGGCGGGGGGGGCACAGATACGCAGTATTTT.

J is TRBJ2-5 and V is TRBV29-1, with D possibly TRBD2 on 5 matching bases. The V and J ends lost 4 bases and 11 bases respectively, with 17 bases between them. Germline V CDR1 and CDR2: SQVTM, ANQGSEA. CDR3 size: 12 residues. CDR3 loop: CSVVVGVSEQYF. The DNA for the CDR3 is TGCAGCGTTGTAGTGGGAGTAAGTGAGCAGTACTTC.

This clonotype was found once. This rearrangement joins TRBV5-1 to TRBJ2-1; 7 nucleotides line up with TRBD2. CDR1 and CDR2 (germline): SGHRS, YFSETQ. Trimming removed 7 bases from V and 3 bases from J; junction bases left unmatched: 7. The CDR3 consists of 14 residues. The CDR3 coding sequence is TGCGCCAGCGGACTCGGCGGGAGCTACAATGAGCAGTTCTTC. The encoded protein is CASGLGGSYNEQFF.

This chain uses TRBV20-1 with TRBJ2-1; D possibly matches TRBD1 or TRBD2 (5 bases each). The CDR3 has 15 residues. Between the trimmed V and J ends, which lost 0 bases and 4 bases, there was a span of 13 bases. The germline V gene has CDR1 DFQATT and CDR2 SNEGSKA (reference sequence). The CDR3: CSARDGAGTYNEQFF. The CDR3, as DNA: TGCAGTGCTAGAGACGGTGCAGGGACGTACAATGAGCAGTTCTTC.

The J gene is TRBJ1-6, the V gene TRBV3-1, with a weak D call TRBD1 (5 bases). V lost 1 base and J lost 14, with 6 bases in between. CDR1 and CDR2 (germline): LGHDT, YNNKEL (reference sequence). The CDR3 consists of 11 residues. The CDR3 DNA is TGTGCCAGCAGCCAAGGGACATCCCTCCACTTT. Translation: CASSQGTSLHF.

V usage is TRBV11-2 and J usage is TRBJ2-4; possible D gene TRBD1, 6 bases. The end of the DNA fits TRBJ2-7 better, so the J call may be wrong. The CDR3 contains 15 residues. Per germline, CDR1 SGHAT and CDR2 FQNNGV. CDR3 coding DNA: TGTGCCAGCAGCTCTGAGAGACAGGATTACTACGAGCAGTACTTC. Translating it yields CASSSERQDYYEQYF.

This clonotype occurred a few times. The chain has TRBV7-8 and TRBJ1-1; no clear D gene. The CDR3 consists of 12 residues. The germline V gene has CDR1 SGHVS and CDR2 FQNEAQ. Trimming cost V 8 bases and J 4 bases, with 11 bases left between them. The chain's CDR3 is CASGRRATEAFF. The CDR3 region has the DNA TGTGCCAGCGGACGGCGGGCCACTGAAGCTTTCTTT. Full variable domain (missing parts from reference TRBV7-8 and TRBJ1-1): GAGVSQSPRYKVAKRGQDVALRCDPISGHVSLFWYQQALGQGPEFLTYFQNEAQLDKSGLPSDRFFAERPEGSVSTLKIQRTQQEDSAVYLCASGRRATEAFFGQGTRLTVV.

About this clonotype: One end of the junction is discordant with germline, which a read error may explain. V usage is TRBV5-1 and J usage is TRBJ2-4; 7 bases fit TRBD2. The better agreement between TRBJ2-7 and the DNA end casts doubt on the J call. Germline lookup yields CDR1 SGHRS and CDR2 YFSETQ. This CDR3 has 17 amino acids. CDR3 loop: CTSSPLWGEGPRDEQYF. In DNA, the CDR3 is TGCACCAGCAGCCCGCTTTGGGGGGAGGGCCCTCGGGACGAGCAGTACTTC.

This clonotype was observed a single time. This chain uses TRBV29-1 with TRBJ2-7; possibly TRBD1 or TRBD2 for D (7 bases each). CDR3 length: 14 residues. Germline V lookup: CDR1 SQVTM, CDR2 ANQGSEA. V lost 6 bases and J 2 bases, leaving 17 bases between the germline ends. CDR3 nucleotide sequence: TGCAGCGTGGGAGGGGGCAGTGGAACCTACGAGCAGTACTTC. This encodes CSVGGGSGTYEQYF.

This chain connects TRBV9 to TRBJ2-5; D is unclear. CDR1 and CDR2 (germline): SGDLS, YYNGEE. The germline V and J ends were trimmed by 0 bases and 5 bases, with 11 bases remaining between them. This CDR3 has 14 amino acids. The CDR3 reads CASSVGDISETQYF. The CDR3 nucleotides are TGTGCCAGCAGCGTAGGTGACATTAGTGAGACCCAGTACTTC.

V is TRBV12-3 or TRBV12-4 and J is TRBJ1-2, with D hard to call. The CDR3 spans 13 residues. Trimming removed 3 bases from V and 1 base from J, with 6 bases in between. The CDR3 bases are TGTGCCAGCAGTTTTACCCATAACTATGGCTACACCTTC. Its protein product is CASSFTHNYGYTF.

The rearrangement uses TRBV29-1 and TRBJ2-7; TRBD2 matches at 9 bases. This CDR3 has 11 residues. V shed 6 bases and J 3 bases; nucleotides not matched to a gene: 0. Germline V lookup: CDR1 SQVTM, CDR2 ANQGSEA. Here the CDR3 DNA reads TGCAGCGTGACTAGCGGCTACGAGCAGTACTTC. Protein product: CSVTSGYEQYF.

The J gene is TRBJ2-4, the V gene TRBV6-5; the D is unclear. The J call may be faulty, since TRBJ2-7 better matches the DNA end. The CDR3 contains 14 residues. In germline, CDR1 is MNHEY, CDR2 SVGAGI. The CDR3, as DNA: TGTGCCAGCAGTTACCAGGAGACGGACTACGAGCAGTACTTC. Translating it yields CASSYQETDYEQYF.

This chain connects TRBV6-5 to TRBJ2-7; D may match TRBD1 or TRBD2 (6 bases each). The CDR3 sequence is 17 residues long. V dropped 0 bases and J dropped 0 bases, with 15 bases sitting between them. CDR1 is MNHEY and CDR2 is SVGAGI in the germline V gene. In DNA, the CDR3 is TGTGCCAGCAGTTACTCGATTTTCGGGGGCAGCTCCTACGAGCAGTACTTC. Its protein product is CASSYSIFGGSSYEQYF.

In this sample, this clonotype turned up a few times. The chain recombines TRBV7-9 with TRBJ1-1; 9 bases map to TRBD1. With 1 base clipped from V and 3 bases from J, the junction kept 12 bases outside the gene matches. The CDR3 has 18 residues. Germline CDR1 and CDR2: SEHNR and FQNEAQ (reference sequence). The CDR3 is CASSLGVRGQGSDTEAFF. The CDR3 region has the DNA TGTGCCAGCAGCTTAGGAGTTCGGGGACAGGGATCGGACACTGAAGCTTTCTTT.